The 17 T cell receptor beta chains in this list originate from one sample, sequenced in a study of beta chain features in type 1 diabetes. The authors reverse transcribed all of the isolated RNA, so sequencing captured expressed TCRB transcripts. Sequencing was performed with immunoSEQ multiplex PCR; in TCRdb, only in-frame clones are kept and a portion is missing. The sample holds about 330,000 clones, about 11% seen once. Sequencing was performed on naive CD4+ T cells from blood. Receptors originate from a woman in her 30s in good health.

This clone was observed a handful of times. The chain joins TRBV6-5 to TRBJ1-2, with TRBD1 matching 7 bases. The CDR3 runs 15 residues. Trimming at V came to 2 bases and at J to 5 bases, leaving 8 bases not matched to a gene. Germline V gene data show CDR1 as MNHEY and CDR2 as SVGAGI. The CDR3 DNA reads as TGTGCCAGCAGTTACGCGACAGGGTTTGGTTATGGCTACACCTTC. It translates to CASSYATGFGYGYTF.

This clone was detected only a few times. The chain joins TRBV18 to TRBJ2-2; TRBD2 matches 9 bases. The CDR3 consists of 18 residues. CDR1 KGHSH and CDR2 LQKENI come from the germline V gene. The V and J ends lost 2 bases and 6 bases, in that order; junction bases with no gene match: 13. CDR3 nucleotide sequence: TGTGCCAGCTCACCAAACACAGCGGGAGGAGTGTCGTCCGGGGAGCTGTTTTTT. Protein product: CASSPNTAGGVSSGELFF.

In this sample, this clone turned up a few times. The V call is TRBV15, the J call TRBJ1-2; D unresolved. The CDR3 sequence is 14 residues long. CDR1 and CDR2 (germline): LNHNV, YYDKDF (reference sequence). V was pared by 6 bases and J by 5 bases, with 16 bases between. The CDR3 DNA is TGTGCCACCAGTCACCACAGTCCGGGGTATGGCTACACCTTC. It is translated as CATSHHSPGYGYTF.

This clone was detected only a few times. The chain recombines TRBV7-9 with TRBJ2-7; D remains unclear. Per the germline V gene, CDR1 is SEHNR and CDR2 is FQNEAQ (reference sequence). The CDR3 totals 15 residues. The V and J ends lost 0 bases and 3 bases respectively, with 12 bases between them. DNA for the CDR3: TGTGCCAGCAGCTTAGCGGCAGGCCCTATCTACGAGCAGTACTTC. It codes for CASSLAAGPIYEQYF.

This clone was counted only a few times. The chain has TRBV7-2 and TRBJ1-5; no reliable D call. This CDR3 comprises 14 residues. Trimming removed 2 bases at V and 4 bases at J, with 9 bases between. CDR1 SGHTA and CDR2 FQGNSA come from the germline V gene. CDR3 sequence reads: CASSLRSRNQPQHF. In DNA form, the CDR3 reads TGTGCCAGCAGCTTACGCTCCAGGAATCAGCCCCAGCATTTT.

The J gene is TRBJ2-7, the V gene TRBV5-1, with D possibly being TRBD1 (5 bases). CDR1 and CDR2 from the germline V gene are SGHRS and YFSETQ. V was cut by 4 bases and J by 6 bases, with 20 bases left in between. The CDR3 extends over 15 amino acids. The CDR3 coding sequence is TGCGCCAGCAGCCTTGCGCAGGGCTTCTCCACCGAGCAGTACTTC. The encoded protein is CASSLAQGFSTEQYF. Full variable domain (rest looked up from reference TRBV5-1 and TRBJ2-7): KAGVTQTPRYLIKTRGQQVTLSCSPISGHRSVSWYQQTPGQGLQFLFEYFSETQRNKGNFPGRFSGRQFSNSRSEMNVSTLELGDSALYLCASSLAQGFSTEQYFGPGTRLTVT.

This chain connects TRBV7-3 to TRBJ2-2; 8 bases agree with TRBD2. Germline V gene data show CDR1 as SGHTA and CDR2 as FQGTGA. After removal of 5 bases from V and 6 bases from J, the junction contained 14 bases not matched to a gene. This CDR3 has 17 amino acids. CDR3 sequence reads: CASSPLGGSGSSGELFF. The CDR3 DNA sequence: TGTGCCAGCAGCCCCCTGGGGGGAAGCGGGAGCTCCGGGGAGCTGTTTTTT.

The rearrangement uses TRBV27 and TRBJ2-1; 8 bases are shared with TRBD2. CDR3 length: 16 residues. CDR1 MNHEY and CDR2 SMNVEV come from the germline V gene (reference sequence). With 2 bases clipped from V and 4 bases from J, the junction kept 7 bases outside the gene matches. The CDR3 DNA follows: TGTGCCAGCAGTTTAGGGGGACTAGTCAATTACAATGAGCAGTTCTTC. This gives the protein CASSLGGLVNYNEQFF.

This clone was found a few times. The chain has TRBV15 and TRBJ2-7; 7 positions agree with TRBD1. Germline assignment: CDR1 LNHNV and CDR2 YYDKDF (reference sequence). This CDR3 region has 14 residues. V lost 2 bases and J lost 3; bases outside the gene matches: 4. CDR3 in amino acids: CATSRRQGDYEQYF. As DNA, the CDR3 is TGTGCCACCAGCAGAAGACAGGGAGACTACGAGCAGTACTTC.

This chain links TRBV7-3 with TRBJ2-5, with D perhaps TRBD1 (6 bases). The germline V and J ends were trimmed by 4 bases and 1 base, with 13 bases remaining between them. The CDR3 extends over 15 amino acids. The germline gives CDR1 SGHTA, CDR2 FQGTGA. CDR3 in amino acids: CASSSGQLGQETQYF. The DNA for the CDR3 is TGTGCCAGCAGCTCCGGACAGTTGGGCCAAGAGACCCAGTACTTC.

This clone was found a few times. V and J are TRBV6-6 and TRBJ2-7, with TRBD2 matching 8 bases. The J segment lost 0 bases and the V segment lost 5 bases, leaving 0 bases of the junction unmatched. Germline V lookup: CDR1 MNHNY, CDR2 SVGAGI (reference sequence). The CDR3 is 13 amino acids. This chain's CDR3 is CASSTSGSYEQYF. DNA for the CDR3: TGTGCCAGCAGTACTAGCGGCTCCTACGAGCAGTACTTC.

The rearrangement links TRBV20-1 to TRBJ2-5, with a weak D call TRBD2 (6 bases). Germline lookup yields CDR1 DFQATT and CDR2 SNEGSKA (reference sequence). Trimming shortened V by 1 base and J by 9 bases, and 9 bases separated the two germline ends. The CDR3 has 11 residues. CDR3 sequence: CSARAPGAQYF. The CDR3 bases are TGCAGTGCTAGAGCCCCGGGGGCCCAGTACTTC.

This clone was counted between two and nine times. The V gene is TRBV21-1, the J gene TRBJ2-7; the table's D call of TRBD1 was not tested on the DNA. TRBV21-1 is a listed pseudogene. This CDR3 spans 14 amino acids. CDR3 residues: CASSQDSSPYEQYF. Written as DNA, the CDR3 is TGTGCCAGCAGCCAAGACAGCAGCCCCTACGAGCAGTACTTC.

This clone was counted between two and nine times. The J gene is TRBJ1-3, the V gene TRBV29-1, with D maybe TRBD1 (5 bases). Germline V CDR1 and CDR2: SQVTM, ANQGSEA. The V gene lost 3 bases and the J gene lost 2 bases, with 8 bases spanning the gap. This CDR3 is 13 amino acids long. The CDR3 bases are TGCAGCGTTGAGGGACTTCCTGGAAACACCATATATTTT. Its protein is CSVEGLPGNTIYF.

This chain joins TRBV29-1 and TRBJ1-4, with 7 bases aligning to TRBD1. J lost 14 bases, V lost 0 bases, and 15 bases had no gene match. In germline, CDR1 is SQVTM, CDR2 ANQGSEA. The CDR3 totals 15 residues. CDR3 DNA sequence: TGCAGCGTTGAAGATCTATTAGACAGGGATAAAAGGCTGTTTTTT. Translation: CSVEDLLDRDKRLFF.

This clone was found a few times. V and J are TRBV5-1 and TRBJ2-1, with D perhaps TRBD1 (5 bases). The CDR3 totals 16 residues. The germline V and J ends were trimmed by 4 bases and 7 bases, with 21 bases remaining between them. Per the germline V gene, CDR1 is SGHRS and CDR2 is YFSETQ. CDR3 loop: CASSLTSGALQNEQFF. In nucleotides, the CDR3 is TGCGCCAGCAGCCTGACCAGTGGGGCTTTACAAAATGAGCAGTTCTTC.

The V gene is TRBV5-1, the J gene TRBJ2-7; 12 bases line up with TRBD1. With V trimmed by 4 bases and J by 6 bases, 8 bases remained unmatched. Germline V gives CDR1 SGHRS, CDR2 YFSETQ. This CDR3 has 15 amino acids. The CDR3 DNA is TGCGCCAGCAGCCCGGGGGGGACAGGGGGCGCCGAGCAGTACTTC. Translation: CASSPGGTGGAEQYF.